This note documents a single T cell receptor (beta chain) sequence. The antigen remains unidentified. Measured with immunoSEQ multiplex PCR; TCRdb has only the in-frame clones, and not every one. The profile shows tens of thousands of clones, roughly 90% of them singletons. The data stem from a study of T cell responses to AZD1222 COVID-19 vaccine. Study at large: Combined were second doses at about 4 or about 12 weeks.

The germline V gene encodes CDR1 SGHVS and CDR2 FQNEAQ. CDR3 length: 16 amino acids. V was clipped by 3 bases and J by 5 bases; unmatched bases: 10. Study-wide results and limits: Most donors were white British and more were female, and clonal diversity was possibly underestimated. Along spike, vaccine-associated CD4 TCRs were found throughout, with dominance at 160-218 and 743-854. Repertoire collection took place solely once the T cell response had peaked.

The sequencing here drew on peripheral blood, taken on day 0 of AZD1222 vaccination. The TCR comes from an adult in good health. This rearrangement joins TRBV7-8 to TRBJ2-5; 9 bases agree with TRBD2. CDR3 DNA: TGTGCCAGCAGCTTTGAGGCGGGAGGGCCTAGGGAGACCCAGTACTTC. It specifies CASSFEAGGPRETQYF.